This T cell receptor (beta chain) was retrieved from a study of Ad26.COV2.S vaccination and SARS-CoV-2 variants. The wider study: Intramuscular Ad26.COV2.S at 5x10^10 or 1x10^11 viral particles.

Stated treatment: about 20 received Ad26.COV2.S at low or high dose, single or two shots; 5 received placebo; per-sample allocation not given. Sampling happened 63 days after the first vaccine or placebo injection. This adult donor, from Boston, was 18-55 years old. This vaccine is an Ad26 vector that expresses the Wuhan-strain SARS-CoV-2 spike. CDR1 and CDR2 (germline): GTSNPN, SVGIG (reference sequence). V lost 3 bases and J lost 7; bases outside the gene matches: 7. The CDR3 loop spans 15 amino acids. The protocol was immunoSEQ multiplex PCR, while the TCRdb copy is restricted to in-frame clones and leaves out a portion. The data hold a few hundred thousand clones, with roughly 80% observed a single time.

This chain uses TRBV30 with TRBJ1-6; 9 bases fit TRBD1. The source material was peripheral blood, sampled in a trial of Ad26.COV2.S vaccine versus placebo. This TCR derives from a person between 18 and 60 years old who received the Ad26.COV2.S COVID-19 vaccine or a placebo. The CDR3 sequence is CAWRGGQGKNSPLHF. As DNA, the CDR3 is TGTGCCTGGAGGGGGGGACAGGGAAAGAATTCACCCCTCCACTTT.